One and the same sample provided the 16 T cell receptor beta chains below, sequenced in a study of shared clonotypes between healthy human individuals. TCRdb's table, derived via immunoSEQ multiplex PCR, lists solely in-frame clones and lacks some. The table includes around 2.3 million clones, approximately 96% detected once. Specimen: naive CD4+ T cells sorted from blood. The subset was: CD45RA+ positively selected. These receptors originate from a man aged 18 to 30 in good health.

The chain employs TRBV18 and TRBJ1-6; 7 nucleotides agree with TRBD1. The CDR3 sequence is 18 residues long. In germline, CDR1 is KGHSH, CDR2 LQKENI. V shed 5 bases and J 2 bases; nucleotides not matched to a gene: 12. DNA for the CDR3: TGTGCCAGCTCAGCCCTGATCACAGGGGCTACCTATAATTCACCCCTCCACTTT. Protein product: CASSALITGATYNSPLHF. The whole variable domain, remainder taken from reference TRBV18 and TRBJ1-6, is NAGVMQNPRHLVRRRGQEARLRCSPMKGHSHVYWYRQLPEEGLKFMVYLQKENIIDESGMPKERFSAEFPKEGPSILRIQQVVRGDSAAYFCASSALITGATYNSPLHFGNGTRLTVT.

This clone has a handful of counts. The chain carries TRBV7-3 and TRBJ1-6, with unresolved D. The CDR3 has 13 amino acids. Looked up from germline, CDR1 is SGHTA and CDR2 is FQGTGA. Trimming shortened V by 5 bases and J by 10 bases, and 12 bases separated the two germline ends. CDR3 in amino acids: CASSPQPESPLHF. CDR3 nucleotides: TGTGCCAGCAGCCCCCAACCCGAATCACCCCTCCACTTT.

The chain employs TRBV6-1 and TRBJ1-2, with 10 bases identical to TRBD1. Per the germline V gene, CDR1 is MNHNS and CDR2 is SASEGT. There are 15 residues in the CDR3. Germline trimming cut 6 bases from V and 6 bases from J; bases unmatched to any gene: 10. The chain's CDR3 is CASRTSPGTGDGYTF. The CDR3 nucleotides read TGTGCCAGCAGAACCAGTCCCGGGACAGGGGATGGCTACACCTTC.

The chain carries TRBV5-1 and TRBJ2-5; 7 bases fit TRBD2. CDR1 and CDR2 from the germline V gene are SGHRS and YFSETQ. Trimming cost V 5 bases and J 0 bases; bases outside gene matches: 7. The CDR3 contains 15 residues. The CDR3 reads CASSSSGANQETQYF. The DNA of the CDR3 is TGCGCCAGCAGTTCCAGCGGGGCAAACCAAGAGACCCAGTACTTC. The full variable domain, its missing parts supplied by reference TRBV5-1 and TRBJ2-5, is KAGVTQTPRYLIKTRGQQVTLSCSPISGHRSVSWYQQTPGQGLQFLFEYFSETQRNKGNFPGRFSGRQFSNSRSEMNVSTLELGDSALYLCASSSSGANQETQYFGPGTRLLVL.

This clone was seen repeatedly, ten times or more. This chain joins TRBV2 and TRBJ1-2, with D possibly matching TRBD1 (5 bases). CDR3 length: 14 amino acids. The germline gives CDR1 SNHLY, CDR2 FYNNEI. The V end lost 4 bases, the J end lost 0 bases, and 9 bases lay between the germline ends. The CDR3 protein is CASSVGVANYGYTF. DNA for the CDR3: TGTGCCAGCAGTGTGGGGGTAGCTAACTATGGCTACACCTTC.

The V call is TRBV18, the J call TRBJ2-1; D perhaps matches TRBD2 (6 bases). V was trimmed by 3 bases and J by 1 base, leaving 7 bases between them. Germline loops: CDR1 KGHSH, CDR2 LQKENI. The CDR3 spans 14 residues. As DNA, the CDR3 is TGTGCCAGCTCACCCGCGGGGTCCTACAATGAGCAGTTCTTC. Protein: CASSPAGSYNEQFF.

The chain has TRBV15 and TRBJ1-2; TRBD1 matches 8 bases. The CDR3 has 17 residues. Per germline, CDR1 LNHNV and CDR2 YYDKDF (reference sequence). The V and J ends lost 1 base and 4 bases, in that order; junction bases with no gene match: 11. CDR3 coding DNA: TGTGCCACCAGCAGAGGCAGTAATGGGGACAGGACCTATGGCTACACCTTC. Amino acids: CATSRGSNGDRTYGYTF.

The V call is TRBV7-2, the J call TRBJ1-1; 8 nucleotides align to TRBD1. This CDR3 has 15 residues. Germline CDR1 is SGHTA and CDR2 is FQGNSA. V gave up 1 base and J gave up 4 bases; unmatched junction bases: 5. Here the CDR3 DNA reads TGTGCCAGCAGCTTAGTGCAGGGGGCGAGCACTGAAGCTTTCTTT. This gives the protein CASSLVQGASTEAFF.

V gene TRBV5-1 combines with J gene TRBJ2-1; TRBD1 matches at 9 bases. Germline V gives CDR1 SGHRS, CDR2 YFSETQ. CDR3 length equals 14 residues. Trimming at V came to 5 bases and at J to 7 bases, leaving 7 bases not matched to a gene. CDR3 DNA sequence: TGCGCCAGCAGTCCGACAGGGGGGACTAATGAGCAGTTCTTC. It is translated as CASSPTGGTNEQFF.

V gene TRBV27 combines with J gene TRBJ2-6; 8 bases match TRBD1. Germline V lookup: CDR1 MNHEY, CDR2 SMNVEV (reference sequence). V trimming: 5 bases; J trimming: 10 bases; junction bases outside the gene matches: 10. The CDR3 consists of 15 residues. The CDR3: CASSADGQGVNVLTF. In DNA form, the CDR3 reads TGTGCCAGCAGTGCGGACGGACAGGGAGTAAACGTCCTGACTTTC. Looking up the rest from reference TRBV27 and TRBJ2-6 gives the full variable domain: EAQVTQNPRYLITVTGKKLTVTCSQNMNHEYMSWYRQDPGLGLRQIYYSMNVEVTDKGDVPEGYKVSRKEKRNFPLILESPSPNQTSLYFCASSADGQGVNVLTFGAGSRLTVL.

J is TRBJ1-1 and V is TRBV19; D is unclear. Germline CDR1 LNHDA, CDR2 SQIVND (reference sequence). V shed 10 bases and J shed 0 bases, with 12 bases lying between them. The CDR3 totals 13 residues. CDR3 protein: CATRLNMNTEAFF. The DNA of the CDR3 is TGTGCCACCCGACTTAACATGAACACTGAAGCTTTCTTT.

V is TRBV18 and J is TRBJ2-5; D may be TRBD1 (6 bases). Germline assignment: CDR1 KGHSH and CDR2 LQKENI. The germline V and J ends were trimmed by 3 bases and 9 bases, with 14 bases remaining between them. The CDR3 has 13 amino acids. The CDR3 bases are TGTGCCAGCTCACCTCTACAGGGAATGGCCCAGTACTTC. Residues: CASSPLQGMAQYF.

This clone was seen just once. The chain employs TRBV19 and TRBJ2-1; TRBD2 aligns across 14 bases. The germline V gene has CDR1 LNHDA and CDR2 SQIVND (reference sequence). J gave up 7 bases and V 10 bases, and 6 bases lay outside the gene matches. The CDR3 has 14 residues. The CDR3 DNA follows: TGTGCCACTGGGGGACTAGCGGGAGTTAATGAGCAGTTCTTC. Its translation is CATGGLAGVNEQFF.

CDR3 bases: TGTGCCAGCAGCCAACGACAGACCGAGCCCTACGAGCAGTACTTC. This translates into CASSQRQTEPYEQYF. This chain uses TRBV5-4 with TRBJ2-7; D perhaps matches TRBD1 (5 bases). The CDR3 runs to 15 residues. Looked up from germline, CDR1 is SGHNT and CDR2 is YYREEE (reference sequence). The ends were cut back, 4 bases at V and 2 bases at J, with 16 bases in the middle.

This clone appeared a single time. This chain connects TRBV18 to TRBJ2-1, with unresolved D. There are 12 residues in the CDR3. The germline CDR1 and CDR2 sequences are KGHSH and LQKENI. The V end was cut by 6 bases, the J end by 2 bases, with 5 bases between. The CDR3 DNA reads TGTGCCAGCTCCCCCGCCTACAATGAGCAGTTCTTC. Translating it yields CASSPAYNEQFF.

The chain couples TRBV27 to TRBJ1-1; 7 positions agree with TRBD1. With V trimmed by 8 bases and J by 3 bases, 9 bases remained unmatched. The CDR3 is 14 residues long. Germline lookup yields CDR1 MNHEY and CDR2 SMNVEV (reference sequence). This CDR3 reads CASATGAWDTEAFF. DNA of the CDR3: TGTGCCAGCGCCACAGGGGCCTGGGACACTGAAGCTTTCTTT.